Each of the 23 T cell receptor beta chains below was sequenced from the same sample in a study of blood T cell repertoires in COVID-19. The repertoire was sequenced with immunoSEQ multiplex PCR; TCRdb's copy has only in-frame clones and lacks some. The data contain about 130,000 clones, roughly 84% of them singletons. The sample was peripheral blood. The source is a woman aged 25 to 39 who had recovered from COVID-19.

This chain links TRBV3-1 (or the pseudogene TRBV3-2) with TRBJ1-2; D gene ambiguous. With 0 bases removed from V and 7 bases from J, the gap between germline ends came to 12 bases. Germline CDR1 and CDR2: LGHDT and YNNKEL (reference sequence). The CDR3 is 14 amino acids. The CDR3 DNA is TGTGCCAGCAGCCAAGACCGCGTTCCTGGTGGCTACACCTTC. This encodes CASSQDRVPGGYTF.

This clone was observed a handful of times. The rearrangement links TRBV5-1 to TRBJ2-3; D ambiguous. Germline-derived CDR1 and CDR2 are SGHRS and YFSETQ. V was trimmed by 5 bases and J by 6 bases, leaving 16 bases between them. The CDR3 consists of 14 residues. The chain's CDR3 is CASSADPTRDTQYF. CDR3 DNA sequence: TGCGCCAGCAGTGCTGACCCGACCAGGGATACGCAGTATTTT.

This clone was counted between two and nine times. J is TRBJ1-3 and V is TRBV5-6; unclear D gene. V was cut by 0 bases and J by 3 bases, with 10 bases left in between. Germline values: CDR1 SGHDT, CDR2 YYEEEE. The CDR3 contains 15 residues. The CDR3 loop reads CASSLAERYGNTIYF. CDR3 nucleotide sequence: TGTGCCAGCAGCTTGGCCGAGAGGTATGGAAACACCATATATTTT.

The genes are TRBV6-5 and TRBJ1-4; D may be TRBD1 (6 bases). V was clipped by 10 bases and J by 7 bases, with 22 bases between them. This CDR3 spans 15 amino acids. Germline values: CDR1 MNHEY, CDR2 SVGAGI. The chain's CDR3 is CAINPYRAGGEKLFF. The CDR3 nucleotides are TGTGCCATCAACCCCTACAGGGCTGGAGGTGAAAAACTGTTTTTT.

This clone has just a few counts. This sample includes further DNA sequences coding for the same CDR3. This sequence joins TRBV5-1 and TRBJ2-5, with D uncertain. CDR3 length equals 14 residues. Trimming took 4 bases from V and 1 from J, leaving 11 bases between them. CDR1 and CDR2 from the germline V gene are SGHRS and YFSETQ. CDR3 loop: CASSLSTGQETQYF. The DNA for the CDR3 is TGCGCCAGCAGCCTATCGACGGGCCAAGAGACCCAGTACTTC.

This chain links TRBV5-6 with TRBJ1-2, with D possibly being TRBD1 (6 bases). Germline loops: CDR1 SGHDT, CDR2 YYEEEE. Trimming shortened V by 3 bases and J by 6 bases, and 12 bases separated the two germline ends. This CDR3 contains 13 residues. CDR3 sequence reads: CASSYRDKDGYTF. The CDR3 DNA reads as TGTGCCAGCAGCTACCGGGACAAGGATGGCTACACCTTC.

For the CDR3, the DNA is TGTGCCAGCAGCTTCCTAGGGGCAGAGAACTATGGCTACACCTTC. Encoded protein: CASSFLGAENYGYTF. The chain has TRBV7-9 and TRBJ1-2; possibly TRBD1 for D (5 bases). The CDR3 spans 15 residues. The germline V gene has CDR1 SEHNR and CDR2 FQNEAQ (reference sequence). V lost 3 bases and J 2 bases, leaving 13 bases between the germline ends.

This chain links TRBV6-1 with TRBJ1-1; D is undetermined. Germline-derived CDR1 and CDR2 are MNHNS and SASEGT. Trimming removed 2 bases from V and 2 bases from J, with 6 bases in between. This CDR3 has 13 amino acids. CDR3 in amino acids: CASSESPNTEAFF. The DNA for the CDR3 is TGTGCCAGCAGTGAATCTCCTAACACTGAAGCTTTCTTT.

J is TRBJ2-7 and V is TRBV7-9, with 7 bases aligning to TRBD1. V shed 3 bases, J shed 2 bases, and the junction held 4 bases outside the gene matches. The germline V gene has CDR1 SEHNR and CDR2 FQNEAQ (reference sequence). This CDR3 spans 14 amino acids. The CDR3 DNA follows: TGTGCCAGCAGCTTTGGGACAGCTACCTACGAGCAGTACTTC. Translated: CASSFGTATYEQYF.

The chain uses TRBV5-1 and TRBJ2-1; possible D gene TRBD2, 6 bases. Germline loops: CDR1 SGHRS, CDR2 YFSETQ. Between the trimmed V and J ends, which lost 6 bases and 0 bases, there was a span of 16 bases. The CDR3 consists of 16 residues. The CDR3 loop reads CASTPSVKSSYNEQFF. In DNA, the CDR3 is TGCGCCAGCACCCCTAGCGTTAAGAGCTCCTACAATGAGCAGTTCTTC.

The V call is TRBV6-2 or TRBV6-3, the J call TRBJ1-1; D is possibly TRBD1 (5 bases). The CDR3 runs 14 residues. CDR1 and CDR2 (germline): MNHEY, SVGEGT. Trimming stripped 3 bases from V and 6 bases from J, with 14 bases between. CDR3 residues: CASSYTEGLAEAFF. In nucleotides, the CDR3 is TGTGCCAGCAGTTATACGGAGGGGCTGGCTGAAGCTTTCTTT.

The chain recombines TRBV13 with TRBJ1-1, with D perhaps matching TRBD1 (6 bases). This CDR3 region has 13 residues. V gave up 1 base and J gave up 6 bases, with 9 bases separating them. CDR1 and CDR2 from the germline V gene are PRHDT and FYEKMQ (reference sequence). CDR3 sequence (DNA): TGTGCCAGCAGCTTAGTGGGGGCGGCTGAAGCTTTCTTT. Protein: CASSLVGAAEAFF.

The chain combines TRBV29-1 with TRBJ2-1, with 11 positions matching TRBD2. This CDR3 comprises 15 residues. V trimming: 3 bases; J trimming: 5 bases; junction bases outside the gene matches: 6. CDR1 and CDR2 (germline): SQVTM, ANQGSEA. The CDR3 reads CSVDSGRGKNNEQFF. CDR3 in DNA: TGCAGCGTTGATAGCGGGAGGGGGAAAAACAATGAGCAGTTCTTC.

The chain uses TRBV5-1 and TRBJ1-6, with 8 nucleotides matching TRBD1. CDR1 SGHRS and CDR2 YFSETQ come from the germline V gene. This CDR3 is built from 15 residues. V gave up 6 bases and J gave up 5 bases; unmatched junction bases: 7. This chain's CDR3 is CASTRTGYDNSPLHF. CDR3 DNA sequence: TGCGCCAGCACTAGGACAGGGTACGATAATTCACCCCTCCACTTT.

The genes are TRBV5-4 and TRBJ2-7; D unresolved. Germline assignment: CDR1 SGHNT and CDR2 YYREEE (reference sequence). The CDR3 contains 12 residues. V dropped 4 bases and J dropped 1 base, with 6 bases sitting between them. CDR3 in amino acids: CASSSASYEQYF. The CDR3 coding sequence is TGTGCCAGCAGCAGCGCATCCTACGAGCAGTACTTC.

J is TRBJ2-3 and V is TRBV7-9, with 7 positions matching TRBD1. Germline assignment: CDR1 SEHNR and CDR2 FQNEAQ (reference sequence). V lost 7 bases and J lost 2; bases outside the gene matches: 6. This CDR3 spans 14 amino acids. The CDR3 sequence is CASTSDRLTDTQYF. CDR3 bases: TGTGCCAGCACTTCGGACAGGCTCACAGATACGCAGTATTTT.

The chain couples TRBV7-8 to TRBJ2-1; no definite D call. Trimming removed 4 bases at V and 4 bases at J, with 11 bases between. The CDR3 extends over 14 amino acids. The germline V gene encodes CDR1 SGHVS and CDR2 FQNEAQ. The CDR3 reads CASSSDRNYNEQFF. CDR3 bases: TGTGCCAGCAGCTCAGATCGAAATTACAATGAGCAGTTCTTC.

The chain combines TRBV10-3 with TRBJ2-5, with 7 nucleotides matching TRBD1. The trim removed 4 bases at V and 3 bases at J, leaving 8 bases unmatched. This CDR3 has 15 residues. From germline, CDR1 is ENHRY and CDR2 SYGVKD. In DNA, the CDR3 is TGTGCCATCAGTGCCCTTAATACAGGGGAAGAGACCCAGTACTTC. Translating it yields CAISALNTGEETQYF.

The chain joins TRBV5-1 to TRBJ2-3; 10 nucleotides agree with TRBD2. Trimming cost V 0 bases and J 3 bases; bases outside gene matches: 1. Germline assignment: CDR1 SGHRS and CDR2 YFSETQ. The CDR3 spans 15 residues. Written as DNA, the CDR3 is TGCGCCAGCAGCTTGGGGGGACTAGCGACAGATACGCAGTATTTT. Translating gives CASSLGGLATDTQYF. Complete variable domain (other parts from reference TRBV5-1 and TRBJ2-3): KAGVTQTPRYLIKTRGQQVTLSCSPISGHRSVSWYQQTPGQGLQFLFEYFSETQRNKGNFPGRFSGRQFSNSRSEMNVSTLELGDSALYLCASSLGGLATDTQYFGPGTRLTVL.

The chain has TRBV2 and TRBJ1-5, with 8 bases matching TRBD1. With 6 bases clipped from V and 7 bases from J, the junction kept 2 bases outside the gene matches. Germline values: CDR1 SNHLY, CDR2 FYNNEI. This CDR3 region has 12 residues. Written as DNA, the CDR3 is TGTGCCAGCAGGGACAGGGTGCAGCCCCAGCATTTT. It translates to CASRDRVQPQHF.

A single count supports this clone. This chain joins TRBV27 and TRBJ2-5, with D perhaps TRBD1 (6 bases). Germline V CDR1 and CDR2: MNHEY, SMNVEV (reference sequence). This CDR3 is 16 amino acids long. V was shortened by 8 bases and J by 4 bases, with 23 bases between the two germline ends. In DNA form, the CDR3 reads TGTGCCAGCTACCCTCCGGGACAAATGGACGGAGAGACCCAGTACTTC. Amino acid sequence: CASYPPGQMDGETQYF.

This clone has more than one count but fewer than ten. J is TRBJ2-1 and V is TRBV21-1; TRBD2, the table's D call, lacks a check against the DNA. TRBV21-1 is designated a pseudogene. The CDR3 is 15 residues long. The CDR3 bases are TGTGCCAGCAGCAAACGACTAGCGGGTCACAATGAGCAGTTCTTC. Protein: CASSKRLAGHNEQFF.

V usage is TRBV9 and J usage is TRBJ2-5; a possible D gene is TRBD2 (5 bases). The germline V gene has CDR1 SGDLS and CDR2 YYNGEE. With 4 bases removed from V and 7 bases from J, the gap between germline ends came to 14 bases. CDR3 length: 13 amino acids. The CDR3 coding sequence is TGTGCCAGCAGCCCTAGGGCCGAGGGGACCCAGTACTTC. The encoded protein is CASSPRAEGTQYF.